Listed below are T cell receptor beta chains from one sample, sequenced in a study of shared T cell receptors in the human thymus. The data were produced by immunoSEQ multiplex PCR, yet TCRdb's version contains in-frame clones alone and is incomplete. This table holds roughly 710,000 clones, 80% to 90% found once. These data also featured in a second study, about human thymus T cells.

Source material: thymocytes. These receptors were collected from a girl under two years old with a congenital heart defect. CDR3s leave out the opening cysteine and the closing phenylalanine or tryptophan. A clone size is listed for some rows: how often the clone was seen (once, few, many), or a class if it is expanded.

size | J | V | CDR3
NA | TRBJ2-7 | TRBV13 | ASSLEVGGTSYEQY
NA | TRBJ2-2 | TRBV2 | ASSDKGGQGTGELF
few | TRBJ2-3 | TRBV10-3 | AISESIPLDGVDTQY
NA | TRBJ2-1 | TRBV19 | ATLTSGGTGEQF
NA | TRBJ2-1 | TRBV6-1 | ASQGTNEQF
NA | TRBJ1-6 | TRBV19 | ASSIQYNSPLH
few | TRBJ2-2 | TRBV15 | ATSRGGGALNTGELF
once | TRBJ1-1 | TRBV30 | AWNWGVGPGGTEAF
NA | TRBJ1-2 | TRBV6-1 | ASSEGKNREGVNYGYT
once | TRBJ1-1 | TRBV5-4 | ASSLQGPKTEAF
NA | TRBJ2-3 | TRBV7-6 | ASSNAVRRADTQY
NA | TRBJ1-4 | TRBV4-1 | ASSQGAGGSEKLF
NA | TRBJ2-2 | TRBV5-1 | ASFGGFTGELF
NA | TRBJ1-1 | TRBV28 | ASSSPRDREAEAF
NA | TRBJ1-3 | TRBV6-6 | ASSRVSGNTIY
NA | TRBJ2-7 | TRBV28 | ASSLPDSHEQY
NA | TRBJ2-2 | TRBV9 | ASSIRVTGELF
NA | TRBJ2-7 | TRBV7-9 | ASSLVGTGGSIGHEQY
NA | TRBJ1-1 | TRBV2 | ASRHRQGWSMNTEAF
NA | TRBJ2-1 | TRBV27 | ASSLFPGEDLYNEQF
once | TRBJ1-1 | TRBV5-1 | ASSLEGGDTEAF
NA | TRBJ1-2 | TRBV28 | ASTNPRARPYGYT
NA | TRBJ1-1 | TRBV11-2 | ASSLIQNTEAF
NA | TRBJ2-1 | TRBV4-1 | ASSPDEELQLYNEQF
NA | TRBJ1-6 | TRBV13 | ASRWAEADSPLH
few | TRBJ2-7 | TRBV9 | ASSVADRDEQY
once | TRBJ1-4 | TRBV5-4 | ASSLRKGVEENEKLF
NA | TRBJ2-7 | TRBV19 | ASSKQGRPGEQY
NA | TRBJ2-7 | TRBV5-1 | ASRYDRGRYEQY
NA | TRBJ1-5 | TRBV5-1 | ASSPGQINQPQH
NA | TRBJ1-2 | TRBV19 | ASSTDNRSGGAGGGGYT
NA | TRBJ1-2 | TRBV6-1 | ASSEQGPEDGYT
NA | TRBJ2-3 | TRBV5-4 | ASSLVGLRGGIDTQY
NA | TRBJ2-3 | TRBV9 | ASSVRLAYRADTQY
NA | TRBJ1-2 | TRBV28 | ASTPGTGGFGYT
NA | TRBJ1-1 | TRBV30 | ASLPLSAGPLALNWEAF
NA | TRBJ2-3 | TRBV6-1 | ASSEWGQRGDHTDTQY
NA | TRBJ2-6 | TRBV19 | ASSVRDRGYLSGANVLT
NA | TRBJ2-1 | TRBV12-5 | ATSSYNEQF
NA | TRBJ1-2 | TRBV9 | ASSTLHWTGPDHGYT
NA | TRBJ1-1 | TRBV5-4 | ASKGLSLNTEAF
NA | TRBJ2-3 | TRBV4-3 | ASSQDGRLVADTQY
once | TRBJ1-1 | TRBV5-4 | ASSFYRGEAF
NA | TRBJ1-6 | TRBV6-1 | ASSSGLIVDSPLH
NA | TRBJ1-1 | TRBV10-3 | AISELPRGVAEAF
NA | TRBJ2-7 | TRBV2 | ASTMGTASYEQY
NA | TRBJ1-4 | TRBV4-1 | ASSPPWQASNEKLF